This T cell receptor (beta chain) is drawn from a study of blood T cell repertoires in COVID-19. Background on the study: The United States, Italy and Spain supplied acute and convalescent COVID-19 samples. Sources were T cells, B-cell-depleted T cells, or PBMCs; the material itself was cDNA or gDNA.

Enrolled through a virtual design, the participants were between 18 and 89 years of age and came from around 25 US areas. CDR1 and CDR2 from the germline V gene are ENHRY and SYGVKD. V was pared by 6 bases and J by 6 bases, with 3 bases of the junction left unmatched. The CDR3 covers 13 residues. Libraries were prepared by immunoSEQ multiplex PCR; TCRdb keeps only in-frame clonotypes and omits some of them. Found here are about 160,000 clones, more than 75% of them singletons; the top ten hold less than 8%. V usage is TRBV10-3 and J usage is TRBJ2-2; TRBD1 matches 8 bases. Material for sequencing was PBMCs or T cells enriched from blood (not recorded which). The source of this sequence is a woman in her forties or fifties who had recovered from COVID-19. CDR3 region: CAIRTGGSGELFF. CDR3 bases: TGTGCCATCAGAACAGGGGGATCCGGGGAGCTGTTTTTT.